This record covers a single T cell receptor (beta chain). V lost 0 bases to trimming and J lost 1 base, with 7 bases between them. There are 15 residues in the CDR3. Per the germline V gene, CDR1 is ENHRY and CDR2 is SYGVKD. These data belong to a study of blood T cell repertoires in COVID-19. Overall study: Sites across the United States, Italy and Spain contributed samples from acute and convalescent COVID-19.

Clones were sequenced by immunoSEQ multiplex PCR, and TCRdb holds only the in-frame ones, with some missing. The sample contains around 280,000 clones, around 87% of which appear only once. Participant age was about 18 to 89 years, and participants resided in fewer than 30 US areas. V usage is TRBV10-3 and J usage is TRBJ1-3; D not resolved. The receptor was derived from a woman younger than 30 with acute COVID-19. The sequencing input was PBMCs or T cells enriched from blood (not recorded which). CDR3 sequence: CAISESPGSGNTIYF. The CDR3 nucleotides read TGTGCCATCAGTGAGTCCCCAGGATCTGGAAACACCATATATTTT.